This is a list of T cell receptor beta chains from one sample in a study of T cells in tuberculosis. Clones were read by immunoSEQ multiplex PCR, and TCRdb kept only the in-frame ones, dropping some. Of 40,000 to 50,000 clones in the sample, 95% were seen once. Sequencing was carried out using PBMCs. These receptor sequences come from a donor between 5 and 29 years old with latent tuberculosis or without tuberculosis infection. Both conserved end residues are part of each CDR3. D genes are given only for firm matches. Clone size is not always given. Where it is, it says once, few, many or a class for expanded clones.

clone_size: -; d_call: -; v_call: TRBV6-5; j_call: TRBJ1-1; cdr3_aa: CATQGPRIGAFF; cdr3_nt: TGTGCCACGCAGGGTCCTCGGATAGGAGCTTTCTTT
clone_size: -; d_call: -; v_call: TRBV6-6; j_call: TRBJ2-1; cdr3_aa: CASSYLSSYNEQFF; cdr3_nt: TGTGCCAGCAGTTATCTCAGCTCCTACAATGAGCAGTTCTTC
clone_size: -; d_call: -; v_call: TRBV9; j_call: TRBJ1-2; cdr3_aa: CASSAINRGLDYGYTF; cdr3_nt: TGTGCCAGCAGCGCTATAAATAGGGGTCTAGACTATGGCTACACCTTC
clone_size: -; d_call: -; v_call: TRBV30; j_call: TRBJ1-5; cdr3_aa: CAWSVGGNQPQHF; cdr3_nt: TGTGCCTGGAGTGTGGGCGGGAATCAGCCCCAGCATTTT
clone_size: once; d_call: TRBD1; v_call: TRBV5-1; j_call: TRBJ1-2; cdr3_aa: CASSAGRQGGGYGYTF; cdr3_nt: TGCGCCAGCAGCGCTGGCCGACAGGGAGGTGGCTATGGCTACACCTTC
clone_size: -; d_call: TRBD1; v_call: TRBV30; j_call: TRBJ1-1; cdr3_aa: CAWSGDRGSAEAFF; cdr3_nt: TGTGCCTGGAGTGGGGACAGGGGGTCGGCTGAAGCTTTCTTT
clone_size: -; d_call: -; v_call: TRBV27; j_call: TRBJ1-1; cdr3_aa: CASWGGTEAFF; cdr3_nt: TGTGCCAGCTGGGGGGGCACTGAAGCTTTCTTT
clone_size: -; d_call: -; v_call: TRBV7-2; j_call: TRBJ2-2; cdr3_aa: CASSPPGGSNTGELFF; cdr3_nt: TGTGCCAGCAGCCCACCCGGCGGTTCGAACACCGGGGAGCTGTTTTTT
clone_size: -; d_call: TRBD1; v_call: TRBV18; j_call: TRBJ2-7; cdr3_aa: CASSPLLIGTGPYEQYF; cdr3_nt: TGTGCCAGCTCACCACTTCTCATTGGGACAGGGCCCTACGAGCAGTACTTC
clone_size: -; d_call: TRBD1; v_call: TRBV23-1; j_call: TRBJ2-2; cdr3_aa: CASSQCEQGQDTGELFF; cdr3_nt: TGCGCCAGCAGTCAATGTGAACAGGGGCAGGACACCGGGGAGCTGTTTTTT
clone_size: -; d_call: -; v_call: TRBV30; j_call: TRBJ2-1; cdr3_aa: CAWRPNRDWQEQFF; cdr3_nt: TGTGCCTGGAGGCCCAACCGGGACTGGCAAGAGCAGTTCTTC
clone_size: once; d_call: TRBD2; v_call: TRBV5-1; j_call: TRBJ2-1; cdr3_aa: CASSSRSGGIYNEQFF; cdr3_nt: TGCGCCAGCAGCTCCCGTAGCGGGGGAATTTACAATGAGCAGTTCTTC
clone_size: -; d_call: -; v_call: TRBV19; j_call: TRBJ1-1; cdr3_aa: CASSTVQGLTNTEAFF; cdr3_nt: TGTGCCAGTAGTACGGTGCAGGGCCTGACGAACACTGAAGCTTTCTTT
clone_size: -; d_call: -; v_call: TRBV30; j_call: TRBJ2-7; cdr3_aa: CAWSVHGAYEQYF; cdr3_nt: TGTGCCTGGAGTGTGCACGGTGCCTACGAGCAGTACTTC
clone_size: few; d_call: -; v_call: TRBV29-1; j_call: TRBJ1-5; cdr3_aa: CSVGGGNQPQHF; cdr3_nt: TGCAGCGTTGGGGGGGGGAATCAGCCCCAGCATTTT
clone_size: once; d_call: -; v_call: TRBV7-6; j_call: TRBJ2-3; cdr3_aa: CASSSPLGQGTDTQYF; cdr3_nt: TGTGCCAGCAGCTCCCCACTGGGGCAGGGTACAGATACGCAGTATTTT
clone_size: -; d_call: TRBD1; v_call: TRBV27; j_call: TRBJ1-2; cdr3_aa: CASSLEGRGDPRPYGYTF; cdr3_nt: TGTGCCAGCAGTTTGGAGGGCAGGGGGGATCCTCGGCCCTATGGCTACACCTTC
clone_size: -; d_call: -; v_call: TRBV19; j_call: TRBJ2-2; cdr3_aa: CASSIPRRLSTGELFF; cdr3_nt: TGTGCCAGTAGTATACCCCGCCGACTGTCCACCGGGGAGCTGTTTTTT
clone_size: -; d_call: TRBD1; v_call: TRBV4-3; j_call: TRBJ2-3; cdr3_aa: CASSPRDREGGTDTQYF; cdr3_nt: TGCGCCAGCAGCCCCCGGGACAGGGAGGGCGGCACAGATACGCAGTATTTT
clone_size: few; d_call: TRBD2; v_call: TRBV6-5; j_call: TRBJ2-7; cdr3_aa: CASSFRPTATWGGQYF; cdr3_nt: TGTGCCAGCAGTTTCCGTCCGACCGCCACTTGGGGGGGGCAGTACTTC
clone_size: -; d_call: TRBD1; v_call: TRBV9; j_call: TRBJ1-2; cdr3_aa: CASSRFTGDSFGYTF; cdr3_nt: TGTGCCAGCAGCCGATTCACAGGGGACTCCTTCGGCTACACCTTC
clone_size: few; d_call: -; v_call: TRBV25-1; j_call: TRBJ2-3; cdr3_aa: CASSEKAEGGAKDTQYF; cdr3_nt: TGTGCCAGCAGTGAAAAGGCTGAGGGGGGGGCCAAAGATACGCAGTATTTT
clone_size: once; d_call: -; v_call: TRBV19; j_call: TRBJ1-2; cdr3_aa: CASSIRRPSEGGYTF; cdr3_nt: TGTGCCAGTAGTATTAGACGGCCATCGGAGGGTGGCTACACCTTC
clone_size: -; d_call: TRBD1; v_call: TRBV28; j_call: TRBJ1-5; cdr3_aa: CASRDRDDQPQHF; cdr3_nt: TGTGCCAGCAGGGACAGGGACGATCAGCCCCAGCATTTT
clone_size: -; d_call: -; v_call: TRBV27; j_call: TRBJ2-1; cdr3_aa: CASSLSSGGPEQFF; cdr3_nt: TGTGCCAGCAGTTTATCTTCGGGGGGCCCTGAGCAGTTCTTC
clone_size: -; d_call: TRBD1; v_call: TRBV28; j_call: TRBJ1-1; cdr3_aa: CASSPQGTGDRPNTEAFF; cdr3_nt: TGTGCCAGCAGTCCCCAAGGTACAGGGGATAGGCCGAACACTGAAGCTTTCTTT
clone_size: -; d_call: -; v_call: TRBV2; j_call: TRBJ1-1; cdr3_aa: CASSNDRNTEAFF; cdr3_nt: TGTGCCAGCAGTAACGACAGGAACACTGAAGCTTTCTTT
clone_size: -; d_call: -; v_call: TRBV4-1; j_call: TRBJ1-2; cdr3_aa: CASSQGIAAERNYGYTF; cdr3_nt: TGCGCCAGCAGCCAAGGGATTGCAGCCGAGCGGAACTATGGCTACACCTTC
clone_size: -; d_call: TRBD2; v_call: TRBV28; j_call: TRBJ2-3; cdr3_aa: CASRSLLAGGPGSTDTQYF; cdr3_nt: TGTGCCAGCAGAAGCCTACTAGCGGGGGGCCCGGGTAGCACAGATACGCAGTATTTT
clone_size: -; d_call: TRBD1; v_call: TRBV5-6; j_call: TRBJ1-1; cdr3_aa: CASSLGTGVDTEAFF; cdr3_nt: TGTGCCAGCAGCTTGGGGACAGGGGTAGACACTGAAGCTTTCTTT
clone_size: -; d_call: TRBD1; v_call: TRBV27; j_call: TRBJ2-1; cdr3_aa: CASSLSKGAWIF; cdr3_nt: TGTGCCAGCAGTTTATCGAAGGGGGCCTGGATCTTC
clone_size: -; d_call: TRBD2; v_call: TRBV5-8; j_call: TRBJ2-7; cdr3_aa: CASSGGGYEQYF; cdr3_nt: TGTGCCAGCAGCGGGGGGGGCTACGAGCAGTACTTC
clone_size: once; d_call: -; v_call: TRBV2; j_call: TRBJ2-7; cdr3_aa: CASSEALPKSSYEQYF; cdr3_nt: TGTGCCAGCAGTGAAGCCCTACCCAAGAGTTCCTACGAGCAGTACTTC
clone_size: -; d_call: TRBD1; v_call: TRBV6-1; j_call: TRBJ2-3; cdr3_aa: CASSRTGVYTQYF; cdr3_nt: TGTGCCAGCAGTCGGACAGGGGTCTATACGCAGTATTTT
clone_size: once; d_call: -; v_call: TRBV2; j_call: TRBJ2-7; cdr3_aa: CASSPGLNYEQYF; cdr3_nt: TGTGCCAGCAGTCCGGGACTGAACTACGAGCAGTACTTC
clone_size: -; d_call: TRBD2; v_call: TRBV30; j_call: TRBJ2-1; cdr3_aa: CAWDLLAGGINEQFF; cdr3_nt: TGTGCCTGGGATCTTCTAGCGGGGGGAATAAATGAGCAGTTCTTC
clone_size: once; d_call: TRBD1; v_call: TRBV10-3; j_call: TRBJ2-7; cdr3_aa: CAISKDRIIPYEQYF; cdr3_nt: TGTGCCATCAGTAAGGACAGGATTATTCCCTACGAGCAGTACTTC
clone_size: once; d_call: TRBD2; v_call: TRBV29-1; j_call: TRBJ2-1; cdr3_aa: CSVEGTSGGHYNEQFF; cdr3_nt: TGCAGCGTTGAAGGGACTAGCGGGGGCCACTACAATGAGCAGTTCTTC
clone_size: -; d_call: TRBD2; v_call: TRBV27; j_call: TRBJ2-3; cdr3_aa: CASSLGGGTDTQYF; cdr3_nt: TGTGCCAGCAGTTTAGGCGGGGGAACAGATACGCAGTATTTT
clone_size: -; d_call: -; v_call: TRBV27; j_call: TRBJ1-5; cdr3_aa: CASSPLLPRGSNQPQHF; cdr3_nt: TGTGCCAGCAGTCCACTCCTCCCGAGGGGGAGCAATCAGCCCCAGCATTTT
clone_size: -; d_call: -; v_call: TRBV2; j_call: TRBJ1-3; cdr3_aa: CASKGFGNTIYF; cdr3_nt: TGTGCCAGCAAGGGGTTTGGAAACACCATATATTTT
clone_size: -; d_call: -; v_call: TRBV27; j_call: TRBJ2-3; cdr3_aa: CASSLYSGGTSGTQYF; cdr3_nt: TGTGCCAGCAGTCTTTACAGTGGGGGCACCTCGGGTACGCAGTATTTT
clone_size: -; d_call: -; v_call: TRBV15; j_call: TRBJ1-2; cdr3_aa: CATSREAGGWSANYGYTF; cdr3_nt: TGTGCCACCAGCAGAGAGGCGGGGGGGTGGTCTGCTAACTATGGCTACACCTTC
clone_size: once; d_call: -; v_call: TRBV19; j_call: TRBJ2-1; cdr3_aa: CASSMFGSGGYEQFF; cdr3_nt: TGTGCCAGTAGTATGTTTGGGAGTGGCGGCTATGAGCAGTTCTTC
clone_size: -; d_call: -; v_call: TRBV4-2; j_call: TRBJ1-1; cdr3_aa: CASSQGTVRQGDERNTEAFF; cdr3_nt: TGTGCCAGCAGCCAAGGAACAGTGCGGCAGGGCGACGAAAGGAACACTGAAGCTTTCTTT
clone_size: -; d_call: TRBD1; v_call: TRBV18; j_call: TRBJ2-7; cdr3_aa: CASSSKQGASYEQYF; cdr3_nt: TGTGCCAGCTCTTCAAAACAGGGGGCCTCCTACGAGCAGTACTTC
clone_size: -; d_call: TRBD2; v_call: TRBV4-1; j_call: TRBJ2-2; cdr3_aa: CASSQVSAGVMVGELFF; cdr3_nt: TGCGCCAGCAGCCAAGTCTCGGCGGGGGTGATGGTCGGGGAGCTGTTTTTT
clone_size: -; d_call: TRBD1; v_call: TRBV6-5; j_call: TRBJ1-1; cdr3_aa: CASSKTGQRNTEAFF; cdr3_nt: TGTGCCAGCAGTAAAACGGGACAGAGGAACACTGAAGCTTTCTTT